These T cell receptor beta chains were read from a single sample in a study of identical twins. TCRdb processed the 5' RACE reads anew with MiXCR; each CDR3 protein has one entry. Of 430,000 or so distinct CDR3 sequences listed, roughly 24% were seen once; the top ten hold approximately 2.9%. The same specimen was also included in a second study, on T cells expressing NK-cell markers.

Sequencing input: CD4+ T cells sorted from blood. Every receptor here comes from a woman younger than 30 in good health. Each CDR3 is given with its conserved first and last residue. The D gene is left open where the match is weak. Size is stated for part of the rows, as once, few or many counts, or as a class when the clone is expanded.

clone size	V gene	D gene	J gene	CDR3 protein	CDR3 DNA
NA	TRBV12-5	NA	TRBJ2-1	CASASTSLLEFF	TGTGCTAGTGCCTCTACGTCTTTGTTAGAGTTCTTC
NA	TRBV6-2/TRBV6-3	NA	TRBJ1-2	CASGGYTF	TGTGCCAGCGGAGGCTACACCTTC
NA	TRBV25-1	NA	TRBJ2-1	CASSELGYEQFF	TGTGCCAGCAGTGAACTAGGGTATGAGCAGTTCTTC
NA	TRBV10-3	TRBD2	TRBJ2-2	CAIGQQRGGTGELFF	TGTGCCATCGGACAGCAGCGGGGGGGCACCGGGGAGCTGTTTTTT
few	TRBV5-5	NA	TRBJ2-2	CASTLDRVGGELFF	TGTGCCAGCACCCTGGACAGAGTTGGCGGGGAGCTGTTTTTT
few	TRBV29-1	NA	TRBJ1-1	CSLYRFDTEAFF	TGCAGCTTGTACAGATTTGACACTGAAGCTTTCTTT
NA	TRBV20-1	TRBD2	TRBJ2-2	CSASPKDTGGTGELFF	TGCAGTGCTTCACCCAAGGACACGGGGGGCACCGGGGAGCTGTTTTTT
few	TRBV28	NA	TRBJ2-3	CASSIGTEDTQYF	TGTGCCAGCAGCATCGGGACGGAAGATACGCAGTATTTT
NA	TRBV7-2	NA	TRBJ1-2	CASSRELPLGYTF	TGTGCCAGCAGCCGCGAGCTGCCGTTAGGCTACACCTTC
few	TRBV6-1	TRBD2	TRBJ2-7	CASSEATSGTREQYF	TGTGCCAGCAGTGAAGCCACTAGCGGGACTAGGGAGCAGTACTTC
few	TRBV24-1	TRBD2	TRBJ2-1	CATSDSGGSRYNEQFF	TGTGCCACCAGTGATTCGGGCGGGAGCAGGTACAATGAGCAGTTCTTC
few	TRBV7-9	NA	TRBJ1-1	CASRVLTDTEAFF	TGTGCCAGCAGAGTACTGACAGACACTGAAGCTTTCTTT
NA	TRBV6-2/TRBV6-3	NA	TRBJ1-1	CASSYDRKAFF	TGTGCCAGCAGTTACGACAGGAAAGCTTTCTTT
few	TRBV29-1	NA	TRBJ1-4	CSVGTDFNEKLFF	TGCAGCGTTGGGACGGACTTTAATGAAAAACTGTTTTTT
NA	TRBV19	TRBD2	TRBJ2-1	CASSITGGPGEQFF	TGTGCCAGTAGTATCACGGGAGGCCCCGGGGAGCAGTTCTTC
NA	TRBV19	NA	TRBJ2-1	CASSPDQGAYNEQFF	TGTGCCAGTAGTCCGGACCAAGGTGCCTACAATGAGCAGTTCTTC
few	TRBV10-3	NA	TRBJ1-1	CAISVNEPTEAFF	TGTGCCATCAGCGTGAATGAACCCACTGAAGCTTTCTTT
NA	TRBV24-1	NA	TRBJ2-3	CATSGGPYGTDTQYF	TGTGCCACCAGTGGAGGGCCGTACGGCACAGATACGCAGTATTTT
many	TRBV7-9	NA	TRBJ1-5	CASSRGGQPQHF	TGTGCCAGCAGCCGAGGGGGTCAGCCCCAGCATTTT
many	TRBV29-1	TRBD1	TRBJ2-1	CSVTGIPEIRSYNEQFF	TGCAGCGTGACAGGGATACCCGAGATAAGATCCTACAATGAGCAGTTCTTC
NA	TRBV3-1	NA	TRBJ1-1	CASSRVVNTEAFF	TGTGCCAGCAGCCGTGTCGTGAACACTGAAGCTTTCTTT
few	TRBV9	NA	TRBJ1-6	CASSVGEGSPLHF	TGTGCCAGCAGCGTAGGCGAGGGTTCACCCCTCCACTTT
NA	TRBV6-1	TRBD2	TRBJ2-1	CASGDPTSVHHEQFF	TGTGCCAGCGGTGACCCCACTAGCGTTCACCATGAGCAGTTCTTC
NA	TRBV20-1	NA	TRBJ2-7	CSAGGEGRF	TGCAGTGCGGGGGGCGAGGGCCGCTTC
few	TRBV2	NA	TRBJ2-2	CASRVTGELFF	TGTGCCAGCAGAGTAACCGGGGAGCTGTTTTTT
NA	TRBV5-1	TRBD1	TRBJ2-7	CASALPRDRGDEQYF	TGCGCCAGCGCCTTACCTCGGGACAGGGGAGACGAGCAGTACTTC
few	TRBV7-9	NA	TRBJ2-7	CASSLGAANYEQYF	TGTGCCAGCAGCTTAGGTGCGGCAAACTACGAGCAGTACTTC